This T cell receptor (beta chain) was sequenced during a study of shared clonotypes between healthy human individuals. Background on the study: Per-donor plates numbered three CD4 naive, three CD4 memory, two CD8 naive and one CD8 memory.

The CDR3 runs to 18 residues. V lost 4 bases and J 2 bases, leaving 24 bases between the germline ends. This clone has more than one count but fewer than ten. Libraries were prepared by immunoSEQ multiplex PCR; TCRdb keeps only in-frame clonotypes and omits some of them. The sample lists approximately 940,000 clones, roughly 72% occurring once. The chain employs TRBV23-1 and TRBJ2-7; TRBD2 is a possible D gene (6 bases). TRBV23-1 is reported as an ORF; its role is uncertain. Sequenced sample: memory CD4+ T cells sorted from blood. The subset was: CD45RA-negative fraction. The clonotype originates from a man between 18 and 29 years old in good health. The CDR3 region is CASSRPRTLRDQAYEQYF. CDR3 bases: TGCGCCAGCAGTCGTCCTAGGACACTGCGGGACCAGGCCTACGAGCAGTACTTC.